A selection of T cell receptor beta chains follows, all from one sample in a study of T cell repertoires in cytomegalovirus infection. TCRdb independently ran MiXCR on the reads; one entry per CDR3 protein. The data contain fewer than 700,000 distinct CDR3 sequences, 24% of them singletons. Sequencing was performed on CD8+ T cells from PBMCs. Receptors originate from a human donor in good health (CMV status not recorded). Some clones in this sample may be carry-over from other donors' samples. The CDR3 runs from the conserved cysteine through the conserved F or W. A D gene is named only where the DNA matches it firmly. Some rows have no size entry. The others give once, few or many, or a class for an expanded clone.

cdr3_length	v_call	j_call	clone_size	d_call	cdr3_aa	cdr3_nt
14	TRBV5-5	TRBJ2-7	many	NA	CASSLIGSAYEQYF	TGTGCCAGCAGCTTGATAGGCAGCGCCTACGAGCAGTACTTC
13	TRBV29-1	TRBJ1-1	NA	TRBD1	CSALHRGRTEAFF	TGCAGCGCGCTCCACAGGGGGAGGACTGAAGCTTTCTTT
16	TRBV12-3/TRBV12-4	TRBJ2-5	NA	TRBD1	CASSPWDRGRQETQYF	TGTGCCAGCAGCCCTTGGGACAGGGGGAGGCAAGAGACCCAGTACTTC
15	TRBV7-8	TRBJ2-2	many	NA	CASSWDPWVTGELFF	TGTGCCAGCAGCTGGGACCCATGGGTCACCGGGGAGCTGTTTTTT
14	TRBV7-9	TRBJ2-5	NA	NA	CASSLPRGQGTQYF	TGTGCCAGCAGCTTACCAAGGGGCCAGGGGACCCAGTACTTC
14	TRBV11-2	TRBJ2-5	many	NA	CASSPSGQPETQYF	TGTGCCAGCAGTCCCTCAGGGCAGCCAGAGACCCAGTACTTC
17	TRBV10-3	TRBJ1-1	NA	TRBD1	CAISVLSPQGADTEAFF	TGTGCCATCAGTGTTCTATCCCCACAGGGGGCGGACACTGAAGCTTTCTTT
17	TRBV14	TRBJ1-2	NA	TRBD1	CASTKGQYRGLNYGYTF	TGTGCCAGCACCAAAGGCCAATACAGGGGGTTAAACTATGGCTACACCTTC
17	TRBV2	TRBJ2-6	NA	TRBD1	CASKNDRAVSGANVLTF	TGTGCCAGCAAAAACGACAGGGCTGTCTCTGGGGCCAACGTCCTGACTTTC
23	TRBV7-4	TRBJ2-3	NA	NA	CASSPAWDGRDSSLSTKADTQYF	TGTGCCAGCAGCCCCGCTTGGGACGGCCGGGACTCCTCACTTAGCACGAAGGCAGATACGCAGTATTTT
15	TRBV7-9	TRBJ2-2	few	NA	CASSLRDNFTGELFF	TGTGCCAGCAGCTTACGGGATAACTTCACCGGGGAGCTGTTTTTT